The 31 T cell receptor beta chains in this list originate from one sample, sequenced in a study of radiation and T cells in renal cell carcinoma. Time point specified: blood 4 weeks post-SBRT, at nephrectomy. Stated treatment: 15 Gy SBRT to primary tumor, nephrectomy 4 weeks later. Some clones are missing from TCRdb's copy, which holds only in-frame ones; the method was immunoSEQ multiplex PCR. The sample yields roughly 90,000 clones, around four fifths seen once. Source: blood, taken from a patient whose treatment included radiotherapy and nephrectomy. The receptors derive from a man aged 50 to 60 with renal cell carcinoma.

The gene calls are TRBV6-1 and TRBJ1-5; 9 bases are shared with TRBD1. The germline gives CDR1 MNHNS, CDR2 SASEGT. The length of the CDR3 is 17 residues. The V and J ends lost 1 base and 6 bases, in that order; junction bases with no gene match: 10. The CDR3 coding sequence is TGTGCCAGCAGTGAAGAGTCGGGACAGGGATGGCTTCAGCCCCAGCATTTT. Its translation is CASSEESGQGWLQPQHF.

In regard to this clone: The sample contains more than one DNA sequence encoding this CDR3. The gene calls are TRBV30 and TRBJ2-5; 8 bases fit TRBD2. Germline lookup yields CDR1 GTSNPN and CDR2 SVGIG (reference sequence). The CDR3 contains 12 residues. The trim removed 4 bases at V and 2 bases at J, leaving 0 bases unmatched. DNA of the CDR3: TGTGCCTGGACTAGCGGGCAAGAGACCCAGTACTTC. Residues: CAWTSGQETQYF.

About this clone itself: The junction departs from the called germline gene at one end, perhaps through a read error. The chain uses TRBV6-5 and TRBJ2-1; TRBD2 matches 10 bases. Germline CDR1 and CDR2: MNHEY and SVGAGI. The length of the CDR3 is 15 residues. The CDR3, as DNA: TGTGCCGGCAGTTACTCGGCTAGCGGGAGAGGTGAGCAGTTCTTC. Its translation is CAGSYSASGRGEQFF.

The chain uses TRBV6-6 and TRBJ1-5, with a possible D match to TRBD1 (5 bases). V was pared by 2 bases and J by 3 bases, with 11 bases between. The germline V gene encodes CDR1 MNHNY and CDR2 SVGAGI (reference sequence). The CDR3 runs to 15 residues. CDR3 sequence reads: CASSYQGWDNQPQHF. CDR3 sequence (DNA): TGTGCCAGCAGTTACCAGGGCTGGGACAATCAGCCCCAGCATTTT.

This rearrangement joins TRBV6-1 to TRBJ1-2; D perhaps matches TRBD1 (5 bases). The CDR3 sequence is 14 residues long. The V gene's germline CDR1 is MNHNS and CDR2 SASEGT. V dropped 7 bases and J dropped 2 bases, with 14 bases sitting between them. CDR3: CASMISGTNYGYTF. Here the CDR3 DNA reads TGTGCCAGCATGATCTCCGGGACCAACTATGGCTACACCTTC.

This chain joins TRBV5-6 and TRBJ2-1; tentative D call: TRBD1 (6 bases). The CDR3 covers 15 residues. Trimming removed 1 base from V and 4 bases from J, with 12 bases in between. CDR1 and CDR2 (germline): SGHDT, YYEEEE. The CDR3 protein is CASSLFGDNYNEQFF. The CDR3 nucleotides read TGTGCCAGCAGCTTGTTTGGGGACAATTACAATGAGCAGTTCTTC.

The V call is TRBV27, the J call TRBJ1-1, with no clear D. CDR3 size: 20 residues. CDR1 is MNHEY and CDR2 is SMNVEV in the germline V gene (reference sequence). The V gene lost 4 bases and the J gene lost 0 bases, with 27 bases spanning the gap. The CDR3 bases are TGTGCCAGCAGTTCTCTTCGATTTTTTGGCGGTCCCAACATGAACACTGAAGCTTTCTTT. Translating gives CASSSLRFFGGPNMNTEAFF.

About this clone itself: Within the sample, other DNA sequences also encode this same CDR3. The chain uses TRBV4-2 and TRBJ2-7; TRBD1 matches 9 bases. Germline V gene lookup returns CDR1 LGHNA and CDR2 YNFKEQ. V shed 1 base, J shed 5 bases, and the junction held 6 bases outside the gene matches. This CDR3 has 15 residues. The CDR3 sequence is CASSQVGTGFDEQYF. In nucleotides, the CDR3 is TGTGCCAGCAGCCAAGTTGGGACAGGGTTTGACGAGCAGTACTTC.

In DNA, the CDR3 is TGTGCCAGCATCGGGCAGCTCTCCTACGAGCAGTACTTC. It codes for CASIGQLSYEQYF. V gene TRBV6-1 combines with J gene TRBJ2-7; D uncertain. CDR1 is MNHNS, CDR2 SASEGT, per germline. Trimming pared 7 bases from V and 0 bases from J, leaving 10 bases between. The CDR3 covers 13 residues.

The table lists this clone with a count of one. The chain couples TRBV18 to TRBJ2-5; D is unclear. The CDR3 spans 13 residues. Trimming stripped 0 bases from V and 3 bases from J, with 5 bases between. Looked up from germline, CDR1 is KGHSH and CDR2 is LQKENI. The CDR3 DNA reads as TGTGCCAGCTCACCACCGCCCAAAGAGACCCAGTACTTC. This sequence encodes CASSPPPKETQYF. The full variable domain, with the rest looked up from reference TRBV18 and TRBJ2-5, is NAGVMQNPRHLVRRRGQEARLRCSPMKGHSHVYWYRQLPEEGLKFMVYLQKENIIDESGMPKERFSAEFPKEGPSILRIQQVVRGDSAAYFCASSPPPKETQYFGPGTRLLVL.

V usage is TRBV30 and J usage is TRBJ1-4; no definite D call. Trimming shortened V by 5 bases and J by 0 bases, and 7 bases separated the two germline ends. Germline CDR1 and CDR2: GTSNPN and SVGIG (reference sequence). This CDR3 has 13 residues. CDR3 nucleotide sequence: TGTGCCTGGGGGCTTGCAACTAATGAAAAACTGTTTTTT. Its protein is CAWGLATNEKLFF.

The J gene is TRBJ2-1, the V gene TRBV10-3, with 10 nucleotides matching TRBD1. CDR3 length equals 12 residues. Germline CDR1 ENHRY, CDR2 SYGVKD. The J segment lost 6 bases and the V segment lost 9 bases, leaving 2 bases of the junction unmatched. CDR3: CAIRTGGNEQFF. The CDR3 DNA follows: TGTGCCATACGGACAGGGGGCAATGAGCAGTTCTTC.

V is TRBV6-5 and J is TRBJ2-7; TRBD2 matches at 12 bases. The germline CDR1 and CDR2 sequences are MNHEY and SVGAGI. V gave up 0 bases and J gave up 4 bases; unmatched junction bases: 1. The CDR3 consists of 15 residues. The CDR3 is CASSYSTSGRYEQYF. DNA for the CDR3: TGTGCCAGCAGTTACTCCACTAGCGGGAGGTACGAGCAGTACTTC.

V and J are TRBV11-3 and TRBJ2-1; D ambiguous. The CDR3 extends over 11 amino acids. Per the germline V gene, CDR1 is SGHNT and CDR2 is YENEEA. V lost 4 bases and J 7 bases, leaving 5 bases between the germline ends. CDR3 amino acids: CASSSANEQFF. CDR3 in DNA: TGTGCCAGCAGCTCCGCAAATGAGCAGTTCTTC.

This CDR3 is CASRDGTGRDSFYGYTF. DNA for the CDR3: TGCGCCAGCAGGGACGGGACAGGGAGGGATTCCTTTTATGGCTACACCTTC. The rearrangement uses TRBV10-2 and TRBJ1-2; 9 bases are shared with TRBD1. The V segment lost 6 bases and the J segment 5 bases; nucleotides outside the gene matches: 16. The V gene's germline CDR1 is WSHSY and CDR2 SAAADI. This CDR3 comprises 17 residues.

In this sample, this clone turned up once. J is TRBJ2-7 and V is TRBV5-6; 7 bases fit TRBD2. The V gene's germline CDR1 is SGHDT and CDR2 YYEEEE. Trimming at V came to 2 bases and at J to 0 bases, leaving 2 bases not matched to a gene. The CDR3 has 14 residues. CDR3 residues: CASSLERGSYEQYF. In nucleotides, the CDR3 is TGTGCCAGCAGCTTAGAGCGGGGCTCCTACGAGCAGTACTTC. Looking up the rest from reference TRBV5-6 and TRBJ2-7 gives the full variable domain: DAGVTQSPTHLIKTRGQQVTLRCSPKSGHDTVSWYQQALGQGPQFIFQYYEEEERQRGNFPDRFSGHQFPNYSSELNVNALLLGDSALYLCASSLERGSYEQYFGPGTRLTVT.

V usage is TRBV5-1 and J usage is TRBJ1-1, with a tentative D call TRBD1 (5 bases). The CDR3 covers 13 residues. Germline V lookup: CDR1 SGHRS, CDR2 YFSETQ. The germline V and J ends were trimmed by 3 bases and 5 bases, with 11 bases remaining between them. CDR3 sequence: CASSSAGRTEAFF. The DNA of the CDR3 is TGCGCCAGCAGCTCCGCAGGGCGTACTGAAGCTTTCTTT. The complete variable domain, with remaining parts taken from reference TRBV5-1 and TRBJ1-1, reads KAGVTQTPRYLIKTRGQQVTLSCSPISGHRSVSWYQQTPGQGLQFLFEYFSETQRNKGNFPGRFSGRQFSNSRSEMNVSTLELGDSALYLCASSSAGRTEAFFGQGTRLTVV.

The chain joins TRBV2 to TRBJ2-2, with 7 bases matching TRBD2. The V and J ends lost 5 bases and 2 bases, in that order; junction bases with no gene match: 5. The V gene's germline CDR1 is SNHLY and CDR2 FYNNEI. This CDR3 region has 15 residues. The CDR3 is CASSSGGSNTGELFF. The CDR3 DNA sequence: TGTGCCAGCAGTTCCGGCGGGAGCAACACCGGGGAGCTGTTTTTT.

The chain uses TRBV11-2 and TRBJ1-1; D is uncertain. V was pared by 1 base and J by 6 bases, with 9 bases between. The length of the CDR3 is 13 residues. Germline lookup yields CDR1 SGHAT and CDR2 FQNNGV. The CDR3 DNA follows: TGTGCCAGCAGCTTAGGGGTCGGCGCTGAAGCTTTCTTT. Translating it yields CASSLGVGAEAFF.

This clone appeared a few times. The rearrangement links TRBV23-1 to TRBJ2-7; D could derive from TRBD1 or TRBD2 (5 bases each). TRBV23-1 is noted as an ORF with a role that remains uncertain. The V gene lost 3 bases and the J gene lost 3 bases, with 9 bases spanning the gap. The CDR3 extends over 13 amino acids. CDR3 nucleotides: TGCGCCAGCAGTCATCGGGACCTCTACGAGCAGTACTTC. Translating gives CASSHRDLYEQYF.

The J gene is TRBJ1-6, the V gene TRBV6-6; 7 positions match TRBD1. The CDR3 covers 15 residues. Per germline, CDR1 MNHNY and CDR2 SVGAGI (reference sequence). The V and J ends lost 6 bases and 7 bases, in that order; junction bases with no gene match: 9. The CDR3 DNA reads TGTGCCAGCAGGCACGATCGGACAGGAAATTCACCCCTCCACTTT. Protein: CASRHDRTGNSPLHF.

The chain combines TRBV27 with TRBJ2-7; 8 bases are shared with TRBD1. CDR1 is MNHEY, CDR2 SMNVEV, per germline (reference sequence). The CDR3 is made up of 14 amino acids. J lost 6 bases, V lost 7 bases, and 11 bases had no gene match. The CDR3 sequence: CASKMMAGGAEQYF. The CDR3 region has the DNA TGTGCCAGCAAAATGATGGCAGGGGGCGCCGAGCAGTACTTC.

This CDR3 is CASSLGQLYEQYF. CDR3 nucleotide sequence: TGTGCCAGCAGCTTGGGACAGCTCTACGAGCAGTACTTC. The chain carries TRBV5-5 and TRBJ2-7; TRBD1 might be the D (5 bases). Per germline, CDR1 SGHKS and CDR2 YYEKEE (reference sequence). Trimming cost V 0 bases and J 3 bases, with 7 bases left between them. CDR3 length: 13 residues.

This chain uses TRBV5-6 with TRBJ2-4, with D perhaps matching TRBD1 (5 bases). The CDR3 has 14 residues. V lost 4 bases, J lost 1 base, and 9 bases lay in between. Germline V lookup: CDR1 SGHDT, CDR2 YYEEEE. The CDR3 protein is CASSPQGAKNIQYF. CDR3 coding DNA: TGTGCCAGCAGCCCCCAGGGCGCCAAAAACATTCAGTACTTC.

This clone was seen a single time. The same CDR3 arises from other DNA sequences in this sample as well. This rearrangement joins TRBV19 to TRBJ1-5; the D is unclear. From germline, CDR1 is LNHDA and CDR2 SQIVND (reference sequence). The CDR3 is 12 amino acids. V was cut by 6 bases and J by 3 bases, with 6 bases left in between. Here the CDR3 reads CASRGNNQPQHF. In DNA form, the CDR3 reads TGTGCCAGTAGAGGGAACAATCAGCCCCAGCATTTT.

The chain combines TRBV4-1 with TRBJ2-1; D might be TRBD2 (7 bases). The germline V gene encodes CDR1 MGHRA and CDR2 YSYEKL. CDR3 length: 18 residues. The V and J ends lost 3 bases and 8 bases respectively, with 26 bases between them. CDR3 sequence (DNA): TGCGCCAGCAGCCACCCAAACGGGGGGCTCGGTTCAGGGGATGAGCAGTTCTTC. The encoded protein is CASSHPNGGLGSGDEQFF.

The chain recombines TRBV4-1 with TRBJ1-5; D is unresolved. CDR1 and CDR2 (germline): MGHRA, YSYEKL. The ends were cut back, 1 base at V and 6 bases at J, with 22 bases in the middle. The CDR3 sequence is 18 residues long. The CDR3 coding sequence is TGCGCCAGCAGCCAAGGCAGGATAGCTGGCGTAAATTCTCAGCCCCAGCATTTT. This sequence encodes CASSQGRIAGVNSQPQHF.

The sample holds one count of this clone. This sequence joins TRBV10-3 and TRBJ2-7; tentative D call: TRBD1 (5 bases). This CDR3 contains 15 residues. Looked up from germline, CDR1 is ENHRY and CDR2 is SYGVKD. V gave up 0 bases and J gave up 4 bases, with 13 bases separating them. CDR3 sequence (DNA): TGTGCCATCAGTGAGTCGAAGCCAGGGTCGTACGAGCAGTACTTC. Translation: CAISESKPGSYEQYF.

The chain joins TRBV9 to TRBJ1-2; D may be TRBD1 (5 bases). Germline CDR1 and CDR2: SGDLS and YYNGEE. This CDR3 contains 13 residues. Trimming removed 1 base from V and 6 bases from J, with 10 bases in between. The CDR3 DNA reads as TGTGCCAGCAGCGTATTCCCAGGGAATGGCTACACCTTC. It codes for CASSVFPGNGYTF.

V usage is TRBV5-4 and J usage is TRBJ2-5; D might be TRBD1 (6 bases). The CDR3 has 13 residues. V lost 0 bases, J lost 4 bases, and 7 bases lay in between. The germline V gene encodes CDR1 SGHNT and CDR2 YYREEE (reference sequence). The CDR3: CASSLAGAETQYF. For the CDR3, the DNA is TGTGCCAGCAGCTTGGCAGGGGCAGAGACCCAGTACTTC.

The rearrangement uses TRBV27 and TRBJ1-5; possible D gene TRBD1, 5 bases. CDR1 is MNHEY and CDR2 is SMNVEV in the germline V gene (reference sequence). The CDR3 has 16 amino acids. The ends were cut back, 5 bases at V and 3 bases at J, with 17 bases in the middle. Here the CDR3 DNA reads TGTGCCAGCAGTGCAGACTCCTACAGGTACAATCAGCCCCAGCATTTT. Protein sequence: CASSADSYRYNQPQHF.